The T cell receptor (beta chain) under discussion was sequenced for a study of blood T cell repertoires in COVID-19. Study-level information: Sites across the United States, Italy and Spain contributed samples from acute and convalescent COVID-19. From T cells, B-cell-depleted T cells, or PBMCs came the material, which was cDNA or gDNA.

Original handling: Researchers report that nucleated cell counts were estimated from reference gene primer amplification. The data were produced by immunoSEQ multiplex PCR, yet TCRdb's version contains in-frame clones alone and is incomplete. V, J and clone size were drawn from that table, and D and trimming were deduced from the DNA. The data hold about 110,000 clones, with around 83% observed a single time. The length of the CDR3 is 22 residues. V lost 1 base to trimming and J lost 0 bases; unmatched junction nucleotides: 18. The germline V gene has CDR1 KGHDR and CDR2 SFDVKD. Sequenced: peripheral blood. This TCR was sampled from a woman at least 80 years old with active or convalescent COVID-19. The chain carries TRBV24-1 and TRBJ2-1, with 9 bases that match TRBD2. In nucleotides, the CDR3 is TGTGCCACCAGTGATTTTATCGGGGGGCGCGGGCTAGCGGGACCCTCCTACAATGAGCAGTTCTTC. Translating gives CATSDFIGGRGLAGPSYNEQFF.